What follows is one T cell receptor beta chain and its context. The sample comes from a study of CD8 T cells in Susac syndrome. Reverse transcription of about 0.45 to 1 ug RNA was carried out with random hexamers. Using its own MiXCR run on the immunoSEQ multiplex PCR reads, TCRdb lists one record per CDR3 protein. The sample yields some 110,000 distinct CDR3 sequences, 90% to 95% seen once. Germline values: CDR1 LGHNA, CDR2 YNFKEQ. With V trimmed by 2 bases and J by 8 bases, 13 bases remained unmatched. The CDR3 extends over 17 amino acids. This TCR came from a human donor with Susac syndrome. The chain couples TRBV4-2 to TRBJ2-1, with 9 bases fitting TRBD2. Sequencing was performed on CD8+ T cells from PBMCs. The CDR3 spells CASSQLVAGGRGDEQFF. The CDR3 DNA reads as TGTGCCAGCAGCCAATTAGTCGCGGGGGGGCGAGGGGATGAGCAGTTCTTC.